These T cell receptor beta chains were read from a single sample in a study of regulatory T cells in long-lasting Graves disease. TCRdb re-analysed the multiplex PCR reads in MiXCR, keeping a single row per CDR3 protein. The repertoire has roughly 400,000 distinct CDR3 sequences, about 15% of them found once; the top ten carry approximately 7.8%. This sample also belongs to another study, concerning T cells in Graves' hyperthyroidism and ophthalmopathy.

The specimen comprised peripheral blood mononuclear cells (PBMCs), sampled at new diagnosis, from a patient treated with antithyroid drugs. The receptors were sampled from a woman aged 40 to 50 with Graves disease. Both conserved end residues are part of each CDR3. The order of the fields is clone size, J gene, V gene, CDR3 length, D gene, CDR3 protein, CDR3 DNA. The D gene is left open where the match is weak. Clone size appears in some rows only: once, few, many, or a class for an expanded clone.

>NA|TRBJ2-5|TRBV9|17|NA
CASSEDVSPTLQETQYF
TGTGCCAGCAGCGAGGACGTTTCACCTACTTTACAAGAGACCCAGTACTTC
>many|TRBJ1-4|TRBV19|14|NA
CASRRTATNEKLFF
TGTGCCAGTAGGCGGACTGCAACTAATGAAAAACTGTTTTTT
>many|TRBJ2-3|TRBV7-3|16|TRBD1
CASSRTTGGPTDTQYF
TGTGCCAGCAGCCGCACAACAGGGGGTCCTACGGATACGCAGTATTTT
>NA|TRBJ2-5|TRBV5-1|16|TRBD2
CASSLGIQERGETQYF
TGCGCCAGCAGCTTGGGGATCCAGGAGCGGGGGGAGACCCAGTACTTC
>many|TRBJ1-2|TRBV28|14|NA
CASSFGGSYGGYTF
TGTGCCAGCAGTTTCGGGGGATCCTATGGTGGCTACACCTTC
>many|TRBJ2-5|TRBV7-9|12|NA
CASSFRQETQYF
TGTGCCAGCAGCTTCCGCCAAGAAACCCAGTACTTC
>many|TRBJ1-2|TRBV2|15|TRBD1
CASSEGQDRDNGYTF
TGTGCCAGCAGTGAAGGGCAAGACAGGGATAATGGCTACACCTTC
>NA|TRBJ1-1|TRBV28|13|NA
CASTPQRSTEAFF
TGTGCCAGCACACCCCAAAGGAGCACTGAAGCTTTCTTT
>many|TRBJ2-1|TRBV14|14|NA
CASSQNGVSDEQFF
TGTGCCAGCAGCCAAAACGGAGTTTCGGATGAGCAGTTCTTC
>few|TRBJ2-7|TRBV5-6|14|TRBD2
CASSILLAAYEQYF
TGTGCCAGCAGCATACTACTAGCGGCCTACGAGCAGTACTTC
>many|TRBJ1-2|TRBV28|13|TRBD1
CASRQGVDYGYTF
TGTGCCAGCCGTCAGGGGGTTGACTATGGCTACACCTTC
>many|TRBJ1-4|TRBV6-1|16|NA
CASSLGSLATNEKLFF
TGTGCCAGCAGTCTAGGATCCCTAGCAACTAATGAAAAACTGTTTTTT
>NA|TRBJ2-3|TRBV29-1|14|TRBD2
CSVQLAVSTDTQYF
TGCAGCGTCCAACTAGCGGTTAGCACAGATACGCAGTATTTT
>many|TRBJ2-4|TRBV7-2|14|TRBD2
CASSLAAGGDIQYF
TGTGCCAGCAGCTTAGCAGCGGGGGGGGACATTCAGTACTTC
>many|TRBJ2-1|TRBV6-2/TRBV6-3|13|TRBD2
CASKAGGFTEQFF
TGTGCCAGCAAGGCGGGAGGGTTTACTGAGCAGTTCTTC
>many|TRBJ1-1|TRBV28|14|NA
CASSPSLGNTEAFF
TGTGCCAGCAGCCCATCTCTGGGGAACACTGAAGCTTTCTTT
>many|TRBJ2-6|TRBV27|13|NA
CASVGSGANVLTF
TGTGCCAGCGTAGGGTCTGGGGCCAACGTCCTGACTTTC
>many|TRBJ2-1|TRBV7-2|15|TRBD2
CASSNGLADYNEQFF
TGTGCCAGCAGCAATGGACTAGCAGACTACAATGAGCAGTTCTTC
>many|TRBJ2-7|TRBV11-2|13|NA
CASSPPPGYEQYF
TGTGCCAGCAGCCCCCCCCCAGGATACGAGCAGTACTTC
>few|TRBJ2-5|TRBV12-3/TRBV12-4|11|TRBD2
CASRGGGAQYF
TGTGCCAGCAGGGGTGGGGGGGCCCAGTACTTC
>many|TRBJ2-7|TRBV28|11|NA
CASSSLSEQYF
TGTGCCAGCAGCTCACTTAGCGAGCAGTACTTC
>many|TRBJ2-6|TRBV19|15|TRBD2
CATRGGSSGANVLTF
TGTGCCACTCGGGGGGGGAGCTCTGGGGCCAACGTCCTGACTTTC
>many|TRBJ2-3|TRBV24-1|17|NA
CATSDLPGLRGTDTQYF
TGTGCCACCAGTGATTTACCGGGACTGAGGGGTACAGATACGCAGTATTTT
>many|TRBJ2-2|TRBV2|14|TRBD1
CASKDRGNTGELFF
TGTGCCAGCAAAGACAGGGGGAACACCGGGGAGCTGTTTTTT
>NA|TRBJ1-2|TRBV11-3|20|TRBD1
CASSFAGQRNQTSSNYGYTF
TGTGCCAGCAGCTTCGCGGGACAGCGGAACCAAACCTCATCTAACTATGGCTACACCTTC
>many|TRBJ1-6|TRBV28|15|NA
CASSPGPRGASPLHF
TGTGCCAGCAGCCCAGGGCCGAGGGGGGCTTCACCCCTCCACTTT
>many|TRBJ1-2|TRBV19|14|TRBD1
CASTSGTGFYGYTF
TGTGCCAGTACCTCCGGGACAGGGTTCTATGGCTACACCTTC
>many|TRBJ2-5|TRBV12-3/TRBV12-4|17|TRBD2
CASSLVDGTSGRETQYF
TGTGCCAGCAGTTTGGTTGACGGGACTAGCGGGAGAGAGACCCAGTACTTC
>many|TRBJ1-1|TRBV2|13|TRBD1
CASKGTGGTEAFF
TGTGCCAGCAAGGGGACAGGCGGCACTGAAGCTTTCTTT
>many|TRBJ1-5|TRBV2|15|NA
CASSRQATGNQPQHF
TGTGCCAGCAGTCGACAGGCTACGGGGAATCAGCCCCAGCATTTT
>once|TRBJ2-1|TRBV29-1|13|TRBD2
CSLGTSVYNEQFF
TGCAGTCTGGGGACTAGCGTCTACAATGAGCAGTTCTTC
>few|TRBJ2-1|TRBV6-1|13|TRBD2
CATRTSSYNEQFF
TGTGCCACTAGGACTAGCTCCTACAATGAGCAGTTCTTC
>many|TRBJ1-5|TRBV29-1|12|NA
CSVGGANQPQHF
TGCAGCGTTGGGGGGGCGAATCAGCCCCAGCATTTT
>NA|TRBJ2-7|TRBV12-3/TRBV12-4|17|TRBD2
CASSQTGTSGRGYEQYF
TGTGCCAGCAGTCAAACCGGGACTAGCGGGAGGGGGTACGAGCAGTACTTC
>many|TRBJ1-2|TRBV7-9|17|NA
CASSLALGPIDFYGYTF
TGTGCCAGCAGCTTAGCGTTGGGACCGATAGATTTCTATGGCTACACCTTC
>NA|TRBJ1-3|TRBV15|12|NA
CATSSHRNTIYF
TGTGCCACCAGCTCTCACCGGAACACCATATATTTT
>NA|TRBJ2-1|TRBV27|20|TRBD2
CASKPPGLAGVRGGYNEQFF
TGTGCCAGCAAACCTCCGGGACTAGCGGGAGTTAGGGGGGGCTACAATGAGCAGTTCTTC
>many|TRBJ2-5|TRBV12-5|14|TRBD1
CASGTDRVVETQYF
TGTGCTAGTGGTACCGACAGGGTGGTGGAGACCCAGTACTTC
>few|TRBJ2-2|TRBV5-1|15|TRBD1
CASSETTGYTGELFF
TGCGCCAGCAGCGAAACGACAGGGTACACCGGGGAGCTGTTTTTT
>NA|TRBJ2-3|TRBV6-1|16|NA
CASSEGERWNTDTQYF
TGTGCCAGCAGTGAAGGGGAAAGATGGAACACAGATACGCAGTATTTT
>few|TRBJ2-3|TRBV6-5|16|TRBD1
CASSYSIYRGQGTQYF
TGTGCCAGCAGTTACTCGATTTACAGGGGCCAAGGTACGCAGTATTTT
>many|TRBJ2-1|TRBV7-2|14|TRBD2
CASSAGLAGVKPFF
TGTGCCAGCAGCGCCGGACTAGCGGGAGTTAAGCCGTTCTTC
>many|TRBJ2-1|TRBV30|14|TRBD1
CAWSWQGAGNEQFF
TGTGCCTGGAGTTGGCAGGGGGCGGGCAATGAGCAGTTCTTC
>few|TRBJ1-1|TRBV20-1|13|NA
CSAPVQGNTEAFF
TGCAGTGCCCCCGTACAGGGAAACACTGAAGCTTTCTTT
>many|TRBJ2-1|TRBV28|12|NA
CASSPALGREFF
TGTGCCAGCAGCCCCGCACTGGGGAGAGAGTTCTTC
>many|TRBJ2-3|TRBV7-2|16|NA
CASSLVAGERTDTQYF
TGTGCCAGCAGCTTAGTAGCAGGGGAGAGGACAGATACGCAGTATTTT
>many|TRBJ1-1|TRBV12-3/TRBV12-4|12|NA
CASSYGGVEAFF
TGTGCCAGCAGTTACGGAGGGGTTGAAGCTTTCTTT
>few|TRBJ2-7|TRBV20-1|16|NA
CSARATEGFSTYEQYF
TGCAGTGCTAGAGCCACAGAAGGATTTTCTACCTACGAGCAGTACTTC
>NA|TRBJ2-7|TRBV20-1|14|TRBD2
CSALIPGLAYEQYF
TGCAGTGCCTTAATTCCGGGACTAGCCTACGAGCAGTACTTC
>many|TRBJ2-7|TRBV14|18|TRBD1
CASSQVDPGQGTSYEQYF
TGTGCCAGCAGCCAAGTAGACCCGGGACAGGGGACCTCCTACGAGCAGTACTTC
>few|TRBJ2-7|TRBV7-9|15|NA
CASSLARDGSYEQYF
TGTGCCAGCAGCTTGGCCCGGGACGGTTCCTACGAGCAGTACTTC
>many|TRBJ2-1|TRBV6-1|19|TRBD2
CASRQNFGTSGISYNEQFF
TGTGCCAGCAGGCAAAATTTTGGGACTAGCGGGATCTCATACAATGAGCAGTTCTTC
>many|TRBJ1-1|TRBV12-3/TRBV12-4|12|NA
CASRQRNTEAFF
TGTGCCAGCAGACAGAGGAACACTGAAGCTTTCTTT